The T cell receptor (beta chain) described here comes from a study of cytomegalovirus exposure and HLA in healthy donors. Overall study findings and caveats: Data from an earlier analysis indicated that most TCR beta V segments were productive either about 90% or about 30% of the time.

Germline lookup yields CDR1 SEHNR and CDR2 FQNEAQ (reference sequence). V gave up 5 bases and J gave up 5 bases, with 9 bases separating them. This CDR3 has 12 residues. Both 60 Vbeta primers and 13 Jbeta primers went into the PCR. TCRdb's copy holds only in-frame clones and misses some; the assay was immunoSEQ multiplex PCR. Found here are more than 95,000 clones, less than 80% of them singletons; the top ten hold roughly 3%. For this clone: Its antigen is unknown.

The material sequenced was PBMCs. This rearrangement joins TRBV7-9 to TRBJ1-1; no firm D call. This sequence originates from a woman between 45 and 65 years old in good health and CMV-seronegative. CDR3 sequence: CASSALRTEAFF. The CDR3 DNA follows: TGTGCCAGCAGCGCGTTGAGGACTGAAGCTTTCTTT.